What follows are 8 T cell receptor beta chains derived from one specimen sequenced in a study of post-analysis software for immune sequencing data. Whole-study findings and limits: In patients, TRBV5-6, TRBV5-1 and TRBV20-1 belonged to 4 or 5 TRBV segments found more frequently than in controls.

No cognate antigen is known for these TCRs. Every TCR beta cDNA library bore unique molecular identifiers. MiXCR, run by TCRdb on the PCR reads, gives a single entry per CDR3 protein. The profile shows under 900,000 distinct CDR3 sequences, 53% of them singletons. The sample consisted of blood. All receptors derive from a girl between 10 and 17 years old with multiple sclerosis.

There are a few counts of this clonotype. The chain uses TRBV5-1 and TRBJ2-5; D is ambiguous. The DNA end is more similar to TRBJ2-4, so the J call may be wrong. Germline lookup yields CDR1 SGHRS and CDR2 YFSETQ. CDR3 length: 13 amino acids. As DNA, the CDR3 is TGCGCCAGCAGCGGCGGCGCGTGGGACATTCAGTACTTC. Translated: CASSGGAWDIQYF.

This clonotype was detected a few times. The chain has TRBV20-1 and TRBJ2-1, with D unclear. The CDR3 spans 11 residues. Germline V gene lookup returns CDR1 DFQATT and CDR2 SNEGSKA (reference sequence). Deletions cut 3 bases from V and 4 bases from J, with 4 bases between. The CDR3 region has the DNA TGCAGTGCTAGTCAATACAATGAGCAGTTCTTC. Translating it yields CSASQYNEQFF.

This clonotype was detected only a few times. This rearrangement joins TRBV2 to TRBJ1-2; D remains unclear. This CDR3 is built from 17 residues. Germline CDR1 and CDR2: SNHLY and FYNNEI. V was clipped by 8 bases and J by 7 bases, with 29 bases between them. CDR3 coding DNA: TGTGCCAGCGGGGAAAACCTGACATCGGGGAGGAGTCGTGGCTACACCTTC. This sequence encodes CASGENLTSGRSRGYTF.

The rearrangement uses TRBV15 and TRBJ2-4; D remains unclear. The CDR3 consists of 15 residues. Trimming took off 1 base at V and 15 bases at J, with 22 bases between the two ends. The germline gives CDR1 LNHNV, CDR2 YYDKDF (reference sequence). The CDR3 DNA sequence: TGTGCCACCAGCAGAGGGGGTCTAGGGCTCAATGAGCGGTACTTC. Encoded protein: CATSRGGLGLNERYF.

V is TRBV5-5 and J is TRBJ1-1; 9 bases line up with TRBD1. The V and J ends lost 2 bases and 1 base, in that order; junction bases with no gene match: 3. The CDR3 consists of 15 residues. CDR1 is SGHKS and CDR2 is YYEKEE in the germline V gene (reference sequence). The CDR3: CASSFMGQGNTEAFF. The DNA for the CDR3 is TGTGCCAGCAGCTTTATGGGACAGGGGAACACTGAAGCTTTCTTT.

The rearrangement links TRBV5-1 to TRBJ2-7, with TRBD1 identical over 9 bases. The CDR3 extends over 15 amino acids. The germline gives CDR1 SGHRS, CDR2 YFSETQ. The J segment lost 2 bases and the V segment lost 4 bases, leaving 7 bases of the junction unmatched. As DNA, the CDR3 is TGCGCCAGCAGCCATTCCGGGACAGGGACCTACGAGCAGTACTTC. This encodes CASSHSGTGTYEQYF.

The chain links TRBV12-3 or TRBV12-4 to TRBJ2-7, with 16 bases that match TRBD2. The J call is uncertain, as TRBJ2-5 better fits the DNA end. The CDR3 has 17 amino acids. The CDR3 sequence is CASSTGTSGRVQETQYF. CDR3 nucleotide sequence: TGTGCCAGCAGTACCGGGACTAGCGGGAGGGTCCAAGAGACCCAGTACTTC.

This clonotype turned up a few times. The chain employs TRBV9 and TRBJ2-1; TRBD2 aligns across 10 bases. The V gene's germline CDR1 is SGDLS and CDR2 YYNGEE. The CDR3 is made up of 16 amino acids. J lost 3 bases, V lost 0 bases, and 3 bases had no gene match. CDR3: CASSVEREGLYNEQFF. The DNA of the CDR3 is TGTGCCAGCAGCGTAGAGCGGGAGGGTCTCTACAATGAGCAGTTCTTC.